Listed below are T cell receptor beta chains from one sample, sequenced in a study of patients and donors after allogeneic stem cell transplantation. TCRdb ran MiXCR on the RT-PCR reads and lists one entry per CDR3 protein. The sample records about 160,000 distinct CDR3 sequences, 30% to 45% being singletons. Sequenced: blood, either unsorted or a sorted T cell fraction (not recorded which). Receptors originate from a human donor who was either an allogeneic HSCT recipient or a stem cell or donor lymphocyte infusion donor (not recorded which). It is not recorded whose cells these are; they may come from a transplant donor. Each CDR3 is given with its conserved first and last residue. The D gene is left open where the match is weak. Some rows mark clone size as missing; the rest say once, few, many or name a class of expanded clone.

j_call: TRBJ1-1; d_call: NA; v_call: TRBV12-3/TRBV12-4; clone_size: few; cdr3_aa: CASSPRGPRNTEAFF; cdr3_nt: TGTGCCAGCAGTCCCCGGGGGCCACGGAACACTGAAGCTTTCTTT
j_call: TRBJ1-4; d_call: TRBD1; v_call: TRBV6-1; clone_size: NA; cdr3_aa: CASSEAYWTGVFGEKLFF; cdr3_nt: TGTGCCAGCAGTGAAGCTTATTGGACAGGGGTTTTTGGCGAAAAACTGTTTTTT
j_call: TRBJ1-2; d_call: NA; v_call: TRBV4-1; clone_size: NA; cdr3_aa: CASSQAATSSGYTF; cdr3_nt: TGCGCCAGCAGCCAAGCGGCTACTTCAAGTGGCTACACCTTC
j_call: TRBJ2-2; d_call: NA; v_call: TRBV10-3; clone_size: NA; cdr3_aa: CAIAWGSGELFF; cdr3_nt: TGTGCCATCGCTTGGGGGAGCGGGGAGCTGTTTTTT
j_call: TRBJ2-6; d_call: TRBD1; v_call: TRBV25-1; clone_size: NA; cdr3_aa: CASSEFRTGGYGANVLTF; cdr3_nt: TGTGCCAGCAGTGAATTTAGGACAGGGGGGTACGGGGCCAACGTCCTGACTTTC
j_call: TRBJ1-3; d_call: NA; v_call: TRBV29-1; clone_size: NA; cdr3_aa: CSVHSLESDTIYF; cdr3_nt: TGCAGCGTTCACTCGCTAGAGTCGGACACCATATATTTT
j_call: TRBJ1-2; d_call: NA; v_call: TRBV15; clone_size: few; cdr3_aa: CATRFGSTDGYTF; cdr3_nt: TGTGCCACCAGGTTCGGGTCGACGGATGGCTACACCTTC
j_call: TRBJ1-2; d_call: NA; v_call: TRBV4-3; clone_size: NA; cdr3_aa: CASSREGSNYGYTF; cdr3_nt: TGCGCCAGCAGCAGGGAGGGGTCTAACTATGGCTACACCTTC
j_call: TRBJ2-2; d_call: TRBD2; v_call: TRBV7-9; clone_size: NA; cdr3_aa: CASSLTAGGSLYTGELFF; cdr3_nt: TGTGCCAGCAGCTTAACGGCGGGGGGATCTCTATACACCGGGGAGCTGTTTTTT
j_call: TRBJ2-7; d_call: NA; v_call: TRBV12-3/TRBV12-4; clone_size: NA; cdr3_aa: CASSPRDGPYEQYF; cdr3_nt: TGTGCCAGCAGTCCTAGGGACGGACCCTACGAGCAGTACTTC
j_call: TRBJ1-5; d_call: NA; v_call: TRBV12-3/TRBV12-4; clone_size: NA; cdr3_aa: CASSFGQTGSQPQHF; cdr3_nt: TGTGCCAGCAGTTTCGGCCAGACTGGTAGTCAGCCCCAGCATTTT
j_call: TRBJ2-5; d_call: NA; v_call: TRBV6-2/TRBV6-3; clone_size: few; cdr3_aa: CASSYSTGFQETQYF; cdr3_nt: TGTGCCAGCAGTTACTCGACGGGGTTCCAAGAGACCCAGTACTTC
j_call: TRBJ1-1; d_call: TRBD1; v_call: TRBV6-6; clone_size: few; cdr3_aa: CASRSDGTGGTEAFF; cdr3_nt: TGTGCCAGCAGATCAGACGGGACAGGGGGCACTGAAGCTTTCTTT
j_call: TRBJ1-4; d_call: TRBD1; v_call: TRBV9; clone_size: NA; cdr3_aa: CASSVSRGREKLFF; cdr3_nt: TGTGCCAGCAGCGTAAGCAGGGGGCGTGAAAAACTGTTTTTT
j_call: TRBJ1-2; d_call: NA; v_call: TRBV20-1; clone_size: few; cdr3_aa: CSARVGTWVPDF; cdr3_nt: TGCAGTGCTAGAGTGGGGACCTGGGTCCCAGACTTC
j_call: TRBJ1-2; d_call: NA; v_call: TRBV3-1; clone_size: NA; cdr3_aa: CASSQASRRSYTF; cdr3_nt: TGTGCCAGCAGCCAGGCAAGCCGGAGGAGCTACACCTTC
j_call: TRBJ2-3; d_call: NA; v_call: TRBV12-3/TRBV12-4; clone_size: NA; cdr3_aa: CASSTNPTDTQYF; cdr3_nt: TGTGCCAGCAGCACTAACCCGACAGATACGCAGTATTTT
j_call: TRBJ1-6; d_call: NA; v_call: TRBV12-3/TRBV12-4; clone_size: NA; cdr3_aa: CASSPVGGNSPLHF; cdr3_nt: TGTGCCAGCAGCCCCGTTGGCGGGAATTCACCCCTCCACTTT
j_call: TRBJ2-1; d_call: NA; v_call: TRBV6-2/TRBV6-3; clone_size: NA; cdr3_aa: CASSYSSEGFDEQFF; cdr3_nt: TGTGCCAGCAGTTACTCCTCGGAAGGGTTCGATGAGCAGTTCTTC
j_call: TRBJ2-3; d_call: NA; v_call: TRBV11-2; clone_size: NA; cdr3_aa: CASSPADTQYF; cdr3_nt: TGTGCCAGCAGCCCAGCAGATACGCAGTATTTT
j_call: TRBJ1-2; d_call: NA; v_call: TRBV27; clone_size: few; cdr3_aa: CASTGSGSGYTF; cdr3_nt: TGTGCCAGCACTGGTTCAGGGTCCGGCTACACCTTC
j_call: TRBJ1-1; d_call: TRBD1; v_call: TRBV5-1; clone_size: NA; cdr3_aa: CASSPGQGTNTEAFF; cdr3_nt: TGCGCCAGCAGCCCCGGACAGGGGACGAACACTGAAGCTTTCTTT
j_call: TRBJ1-2; d_call: NA; v_call: TRBV12-3/TRBV12-4; clone_size: few; cdr3_aa: CASSLVAAYGYTF; cdr3_nt: TGTGCCAGCAGTTTAGTTGCGGCGTATGGCTACACCTTC
j_call: TRBJ1-2; d_call: TRBD1; v_call: TRBV4-3; clone_size: few; cdr3_aa: CASSQDFRARGLTGDGYTF; cdr3_nt: TGCGCCAGCAGCCAAGATTTTAGGGCCCGGGGGCTCACAGGGGATGGCTACACCTTC
j_call: TRBJ1-1; d_call: NA; v_call: TRBV9; clone_size: NA; cdr3_aa: CASSSGGRTEAFF; cdr3_nt: TGTGCCAGCAGCTCCGGAGGGCGGACTGAAGCTTTCTTT
j_call: TRBJ2-1; d_call: NA; v_call: TRBV29-1; clone_size: few; cdr3_aa: CSVNPNQGEILEQFF; cdr3_nt: TGCAGCGTCAATCCGAATCAAGGGGAGATACTTGAGCAGTTCTTC
j_call: TRBJ2-2; d_call: TRBD2; v_call: TRBV5-1; clone_size: few; cdr3_aa: CASSGREGTGELFF; cdr3_nt: TGCGCCAGCAGCGGGAGGGAAGGCACCGGGGAGCTGTTTTTT
j_call: TRBJ1-6; d_call: NA; v_call: TRBV10-3; clone_size: few; cdr3_aa: CAISAPENSPLHF; cdr3_nt: TGTGCCATCAGTGCTCCCGAGAATTCACCCCTCCACTTT
j_call: TRBJ2-7; d_call: NA; v_call: TRBV19; clone_size: NA; cdr3_aa: CASSIDRVEEQYF; cdr3_nt: TGTGCCAGTAGTATAGACAGGGTGGAAGAGCAGTACTTC
j_call: TRBJ1-2; d_call: NA; v_call: TRBV12-3/TRBV12-4; clone_size: NA; cdr3_aa: CASSLTGSFGYTF; cdr3_nt: TGTGCCAGCAGTTTAACAGGGTCCTTTGGCTACACCTTC
j_call: TRBJ1-2; d_call: TRBD1; v_call: TRBV20-1; clone_size: many; cdr3_aa: CSARGWRDRDDYTF; cdr3_nt: TGCAGTGCTAGAGGGTGGCGGGACAGGGACGACTACACCTTC
j_call: TRBJ1-5; d_call: NA; v_call: TRBV9; clone_size: NA; cdr3_aa: CATRRRYSNQPQHF; cdr3_nt: TGTGCCACCAGACGGAGGTATAGCAATCAGCCCCAGCATTTT
j_call: TRBJ1-5; d_call: NA; v_call: TRBV9; clone_size: NA; cdr3_aa: CASSVDPVSAQHF; cdr3_nt: TGTGCCAGCAGCGTAGACCCCGTATCAGCCCAGCATTTT
j_call: TRBJ1-3; d_call: NA; v_call: TRBV28; clone_size: NA; cdr3_aa: CASSSGRANTIYF; cdr3_nt: TGTGCCAGCAGTTCGGGGCGTGCAAACACCATATATTTT
j_call: TRBJ1-2; d_call: NA; v_call: TRBV28; clone_size: NA; cdr3_aa: CASWSPGNGYTF; cdr3_nt: TGTGCCAGCTGGAGCCCCGGGAATGGCTACACCTTC
j_call: TRBJ2-7; d_call: NA; v_call: TRBV6-2/TRBV6-3; clone_size: NA; cdr3_aa: CASSLRFYEQYF; cdr3_nt: TGTGCCAGCAGTTTACGGTTCTACGAGCAGTACTTC
j_call: TRBJ1-6; d_call: NA; v_call: TRBV7-2; clone_size: few; cdr3_aa: CASSFPGLSPLHF; cdr3_nt: TGTGCCAGCAGCTTTCCGGGACTATCACCCCTCCACTTT
j_call: TRBJ1-2; d_call: NA; v_call: TRBV15; clone_size: few; cdr3_aa: CATSTDGAGLNYGYTF; cdr3_nt: TGTGCCACCAGCACCGACGGGGCCGGACTAAACTATGGCTACACCTTC
j_call: TRBJ1-1; d_call: NA; v_call: TRBV29-1; clone_size: NA; cdr3_aa: CSVGEGGNTEALF; cdr3_nt: TGCAGCGTGGGAGAAGGAGGGAACACTGAAGCTCTCTTT
j_call: TRBJ1-1; d_call: NA; v_call: TRBV20-1; clone_size: few; cdr3_aa: CSASLGNTEAFF; cdr3_nt: TGCAGTGCTAGTCTTGGGAACACTGAAGCTTTCTTT
j_call: TRBJ1-1; d_call: TRBD1; v_call: TRBV27; clone_size: NA; cdr3_aa: CASRSQGALNTEAFF; cdr3_nt: TGTGCCAGCAGATCCCAGGGGGCCCTGAACACTGAAGCTTTCTTT
j_call: TRBJ1-6; d_call: NA; v_call: TRBV15; clone_size: NA; cdr3_aa: CATSRERAANSPLHF; cdr3_nt: TGTGCCACCAGCAGAGAGAGGGCAGCTAATTCACCCCTCCACTTT
j_call: TRBJ2-3; d_call: NA; v_call: TRBV28; clone_size: NA; cdr3_aa: CASSSSADTQYF; cdr3_nt: TGTGCCAGCAGTTCTTCTGCAGATACGCAGTATTTT
j_call: TRBJ1-4; d_call: NA; v_call: TRBV11-2; clone_size: NA; cdr3_aa: CASSLATGDSAEKLFF; cdr3_nt: TGTGCCAGCAGCTTAGCAACTGGGGACTCGGCCGAAAAACTGTTTTTT
j_call: TRBJ1-4; d_call: NA; v_call: TRBV6-6; clone_size: NA; cdr3_aa: CASSSTESEKLFF; cdr3_nt: TGTGCCAGCAGCTCCACTGAAAGTGAAAAACTGTTTTTT
j_call: TRBJ1-1; d_call: NA; v_call: TRBV4-2; clone_size: NA; cdr3_aa: CASSQDISGRQNTEAFF; cdr3_nt: TGTGCCAGCAGCCAAGATATTTCGGGACGGCAGAACACTGAAGCTTTCTTT
j_call: TRBJ2-5; d_call: NA; v_call: TRBV5-1; clone_size: NA; cdr3_aa: CASSANVGGEETQYF; cdr3_nt: TGCGCCAGCAGCGCAAATGTGGGAGGCGAAGAGACCCAGTACTTC
j_call: TRBJ2-1; d_call: TRBD2; v_call: TRBV20-1; clone_size: NA; cdr3_aa: CSALGLGASNEQFF; cdr3_nt: TGCAGTGCCCTGGGACTAGGGGCCTCCAATGAGCAGTTCTTC
j_call: TRBJ1-2; d_call: TRBD1; v_call: TRBV6-6; clone_size: NA; cdr3_aa: CASSYSSPQGADGYTF; cdr3_nt: TGTGCCAGCAGTTACTCGAGTCCCCAGGGGGCGGATGGCTACACCTTC
j_call: TRBJ1-4; d_call: NA; v_call: TRBV27; clone_size: NA; cdr3_aa: CASSFGSTNEKLFF; cdr3_nt: TGTGCCAGCAGTTTTGGCTCAACTAATGAAAAACTGTTTTTT
j_call: TRBJ2-1; d_call: NA; v_call: TRBV7-9; clone_size: few; cdr3_aa: CASSLERISYNEQFF; cdr3_nt: TGTGCCAGCAGCTTAGAGAGGATTTCCTACAATGAGCAGTTCTTC
j_call: TRBJ1-2; d_call: NA; v_call: TRBV3-1; clone_size: NA; cdr3_aa: CASSQGSQDGYTF; cdr3_nt: TGTGCCAGCAGCCAAGGAAGTCAGGATGGCTACACCTTC
j_call: TRBJ2-3; d_call: NA; v_call: TRBV11-2; clone_size: once; cdr3_aa: CASSPWQAVTDTQYF; cdr3_nt: TGTGCCAGCAGCCCATGGCAGGCCGTCACAGATACGCAGTATTTT
j_call: TRBJ1-2; d_call: NA; v_call: TRBV12-3/TRBV12-4; clone_size: few; cdr3_aa: CASSYATNYGYTF; cdr3_nt: TGTGCCAGCAGTTATGCGACGAACTATGGCTACACCTTC